A selection of T cell receptor beta chains follows, all from one sample in a study of OX40 agonist ivuxolimab in advanced cancers. The repertoire was sequenced with immunoSEQ multiplex PCR; TCRdb's copy has only in-frame clones and lacks some. The data contain about 86,000 clones, under 95% of them singletons. Sequences were derived from CD4+ or CD8+ T cells sorted from blood, sampled in a trial of the OX40 agonist ivuxolimab. The source of these receptors is an adult with an advanced solid tumor such as melanoma, head and neck, liver or kidney cancer. Both conserved end residues are part of each CDR3. Each record gives: D gene, V gene, CDR3 length, J gene, CDR3 protein. The D gene is left open where the match is weak.

NA	TRBV19	12	TRBJ1-4	CASSPAGEKLFF
NA	TRBV12-5	16	TRBJ2-7	CASGPYARPDPYEQYF
TRBD1	TRBV4-1	15	TRBJ1-4	CASSHLAGGWEKLFF
NA	TRBV27	15	TRBJ2-1	CASSSNTFLLDEQFF
NA	TRBV7-9	17	TRBJ2-2	CASSSRVSKDGTGELFF
NA	TRBV5-1	15	TRBJ2-1	CASSFSTRSYNEQFF
TRBD2	TRBV27	19	TRBJ2-1	CASSTSRTSDPSLYNEQFF
TRBD2	TRBV18	18	TRBJ2-3	CASSLFPGTSGRTDTQYF
NA	TRBV28	16	TRBJ2-5	CASSLGARPPPETQYF
NA	TRBV7-2	11	TRBJ2-1	CASNLYNEQFF
NA	TRBV2	15	TRBJ2-3	CASSLRKRPTDTQYF
NA	TRBV10-3	12	TRBJ2-7	CAISSEGYEQYF
TRBD2	TRBV19	15	TRBJ2-7	CASSIASGRDDEQYF
NA	TRBV7-6	14	TRBJ1-2	CASSLAGEGYGYTF
NA	TRBV11-2	16	TRBJ2-2	CASSPYGGLIPGELFF
TRBD1	TRBV28	15	TRBJ2-7	CASSWTGGQGYEQYF
NA	TRBV5-4	14	TRBJ2-7	CASSLRVRTYEQYF
NA	TRBV10-1	14	TRBJ2-7	CASRGARFSYEQYF
NA	TRBV25-1	16	TRBJ1-6	CASSEVEGFQNSPLHF
NA	TRBV28	15	TRBJ2-7	CASSFSEGTYYEQYF
NA	TRBV7-9	16	TRBJ2-1	CASSITGTQYNNEQFF
TRBD1	TRBV12-5	13	TRBJ1-2	CASGPDRGSGYTF
NA	TRBV2	15	TRBJ1-4	CASSPLGDTNEKLFF
TRBD1	TRBV19	13	TRBJ2-3	CASSPGPGQGEYF
NA	TRBV5-4	14	TRBJ2-7	CASSYDRSPVEQYF
NA	TRBV6-5	14	TRBJ2-2	CASSFAGYTGELFF
TRBD1	TRBV5-5	14	TRBJ1-2	CASSLELDRGSVTF
NA	TRBV19	8	TRBJ2-1	CRLVEQFF
NA	TRBV5-1	13	TRBJ1-1	CASSLSGYTEAFF
TRBD2	TRBV11-2	16	TRBJ2-2	CASSLLAGDVSGELFF
TRBD2	TRBV12-5	15	TRBJ2-7	CASGLYVGEGGEQYF
NA	TRBV11-2	15	TRBJ1-1	CASSHQPGQTTEAFF
NA	TRBV4-1	18	TRBJ2-7	CASSQRVVADTVSYEQYF
NA	TRBV6-6	15	TRBJ2-3	CASSSLGWETDTQYF
TRBD1	TRBV9	16	TRBJ1-4	CASSAGQVSTNEKLFF
NA	TRBV7-3	16	TRBJ2-1	CASSLNSGVSYNEQFF
NA	TRBV28	18	TRBJ1-1	CASRRTGPRTMLDTEAFF
TRBD1	TRBV25-1	15	TRBJ1-4	CASSEDRPINEKLFF
NA	TRBV7-9	14	TRBJ2-1	CASSLADSYNEQFF
NA	TRBV7-9	14	TRBJ1-5	CASSLVSEGQPQHF
NA	TRBV5-6	14	TRBJ2-7	CASLRGGGSYEQYF
TRBD2	TRBV13	17	TRBJ2-7	CASSLGSGAGGGFEQYF
NA	TRBV28	12	TRBJ2-7	CASSLGGYEQYF
NA	TRBV29-1	16	TRBJ2-1	CSVEWQIKTTYNEQFF
TRBD1	TRBV18	15	TRBJ1-5	CASSPAQGGNQPQHF
NA	TRBV19	15	TRBJ1-4	CASSIWTATNEKLFF
TRBD1	TRBV18	14	TRBJ1-2	CASSLAGTGNPYTF
NA	TRBV28	16	TRBJ2-3	CASRQSRVAYADTQYF
NA	TRBV19	13	TRBJ2-6	CASSSRGANVLTF
NA	TRBV6-6	12	TRBJ1-2	CASRSDLYGYTF
TRBD2	TRBV4-1	14	TRBJ2-7	CASSSRLAAYEQYF
NA	TRBV6-4	16	TRBJ2-1	CASSDSWRTKTNEQFF
NA	TRBV7-9	12	TRBJ1-1	CAIPTENTEAFF
NA	TRBV9	15	TRBJ1-1	CASSVMEGRITEAFF
TRBD1	TRBV6-6	15	TRBJ2-7	CASSYVRTGDVGQYF